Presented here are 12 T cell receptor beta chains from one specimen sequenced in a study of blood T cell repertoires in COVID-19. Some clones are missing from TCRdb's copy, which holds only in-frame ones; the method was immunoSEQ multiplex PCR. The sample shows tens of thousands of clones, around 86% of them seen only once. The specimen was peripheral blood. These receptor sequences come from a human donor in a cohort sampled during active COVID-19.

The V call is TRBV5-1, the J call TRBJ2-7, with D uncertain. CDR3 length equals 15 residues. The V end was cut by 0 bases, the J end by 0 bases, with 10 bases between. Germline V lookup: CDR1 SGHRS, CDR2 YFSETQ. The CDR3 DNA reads TGCGCCAGCAGCTTGGCTCCGACGGGCTCCTACGAGCAGTACTTC. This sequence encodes CASSLAPTGSYEQYF.

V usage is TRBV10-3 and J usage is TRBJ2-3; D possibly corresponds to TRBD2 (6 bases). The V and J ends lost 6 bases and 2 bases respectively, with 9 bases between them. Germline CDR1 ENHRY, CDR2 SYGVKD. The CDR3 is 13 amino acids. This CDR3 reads CAIRGTVTDTQYF. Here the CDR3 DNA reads TGTGCCATCAGAGGGACTGTCACAGATACGCAGTATTTT.

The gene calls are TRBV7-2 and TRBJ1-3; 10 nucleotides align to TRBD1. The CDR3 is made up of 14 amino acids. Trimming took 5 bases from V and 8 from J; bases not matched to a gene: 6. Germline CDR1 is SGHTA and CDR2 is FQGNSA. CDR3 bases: TGTGCCAGCAGCGCCCGGACAGGGGGAGACACCATATATTTT. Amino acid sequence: CASSARTGGDTIYF.

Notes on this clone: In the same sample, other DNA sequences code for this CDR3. CDR3 region: CASSPGLAGTYEQYF. The CDR3 DNA is TGTGCCAGCAGCCCCGGACTAGCGGGGACCTACGAGCAGTACTTC. The gene calls are TRBV11-2 and TRBJ2-7, with 12 bases fitting TRBD2. The junction had 4 bases not matched to a gene; V was cut back by 5 bases and J by 2 bases. This CDR3 has 15 amino acids. Germline CDR1 is SGHAT and CDR2 is FQNNGV.

The CDR3 sequence is CASRKGVDTEAFF. DNA of the CDR3: TGTGCCAGTCGGAAGGGGGTTGACACTGAAGCTTTCTTT. The chain combines TRBV27 with TRBJ1-1; D may be TRBD1 (6 bases). This CDR3 is 13 amino acids long. V gave up 9 bases and J gave up 3 bases, with 14 bases separating them. Germline V gives CDR1 MNHEY, CDR2 SMNVEV (reference sequence).

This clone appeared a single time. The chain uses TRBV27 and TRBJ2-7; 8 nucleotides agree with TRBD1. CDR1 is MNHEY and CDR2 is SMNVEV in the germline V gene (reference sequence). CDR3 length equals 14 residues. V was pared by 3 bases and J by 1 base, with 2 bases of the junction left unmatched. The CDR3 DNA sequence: TGTGCCAGCAGTTTCGGGACAGGATCCTACGAGCAGTACTTC. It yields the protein CASSFGTGSYEQYF.

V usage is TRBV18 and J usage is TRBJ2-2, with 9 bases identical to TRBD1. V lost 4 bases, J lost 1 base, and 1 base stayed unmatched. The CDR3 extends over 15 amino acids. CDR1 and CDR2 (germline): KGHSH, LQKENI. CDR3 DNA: TGTGCCAGCTCACAGGGACAGGGGAACACCGGGGAGCTGTTTTTT. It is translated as CASSQGQGNTGELFF.

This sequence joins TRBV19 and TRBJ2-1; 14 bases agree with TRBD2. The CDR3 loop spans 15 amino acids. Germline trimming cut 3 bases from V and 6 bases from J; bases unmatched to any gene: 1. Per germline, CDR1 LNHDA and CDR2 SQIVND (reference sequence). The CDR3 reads CASSIGTSGSNEQFF. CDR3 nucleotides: TGTGCCAGTAGTATCGGGACTAGCGGGAGCAATGAGCAGTTCTTC.

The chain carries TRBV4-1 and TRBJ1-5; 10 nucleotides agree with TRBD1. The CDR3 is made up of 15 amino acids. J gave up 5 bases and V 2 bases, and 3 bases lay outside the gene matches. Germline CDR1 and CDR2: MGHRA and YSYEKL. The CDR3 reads CASSQSGQGDQPQHF. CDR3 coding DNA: TGCGCCAGCAGCCAATCCGGACAGGGGGATCAGCCCCAGCATTTT.

CDR3 region: CASIPGLGSGANVLTF. The CDR3 coding sequence is TGTGCCAGCATCCCTGGACTAGGATCCGGGGCCAACGTCCTGACTTTC. The chain uses TRBV7-2 and TRBJ2-6, with 7 positions matching TRBD2. V dropped 7 bases and J dropped 4; count of bases not matched to a gene: 10. This CDR3 region has 16 residues. Germline V gene lookup returns CDR1 SGHTA and CDR2 FQGNSA.

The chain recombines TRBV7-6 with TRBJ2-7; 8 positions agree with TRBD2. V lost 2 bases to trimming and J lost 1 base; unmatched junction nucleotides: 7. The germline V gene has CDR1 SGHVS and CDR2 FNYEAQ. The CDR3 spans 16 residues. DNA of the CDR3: TGTGCCAGCAGCTTAAGGGGCGGGGGGTCGTCCTACGAGCAGTACTTC. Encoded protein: CASSLRGGGSSYEQYF.

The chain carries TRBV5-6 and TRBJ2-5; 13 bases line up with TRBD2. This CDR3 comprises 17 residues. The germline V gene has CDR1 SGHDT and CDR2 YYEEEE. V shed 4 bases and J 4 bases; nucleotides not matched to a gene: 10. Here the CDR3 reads CASSKPLLAGGGETQYF. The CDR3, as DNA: TGTGCCAGCAGCAAACCCCTACTAGCGGGAGGGGGAGAGACCCAGTACTTC.